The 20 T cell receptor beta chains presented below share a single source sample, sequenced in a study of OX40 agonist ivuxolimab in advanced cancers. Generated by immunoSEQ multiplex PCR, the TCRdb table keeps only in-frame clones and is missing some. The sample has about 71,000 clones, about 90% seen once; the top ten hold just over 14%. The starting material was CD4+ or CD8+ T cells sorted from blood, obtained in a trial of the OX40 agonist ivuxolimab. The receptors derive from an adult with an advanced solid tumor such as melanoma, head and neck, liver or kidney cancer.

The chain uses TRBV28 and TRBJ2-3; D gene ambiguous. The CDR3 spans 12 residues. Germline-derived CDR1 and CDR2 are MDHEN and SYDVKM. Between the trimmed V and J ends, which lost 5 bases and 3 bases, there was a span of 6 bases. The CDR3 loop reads CASSATTDTQYF. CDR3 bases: TGTGCCAGCAGTGCTACTACAGATACGCAGTATTTT. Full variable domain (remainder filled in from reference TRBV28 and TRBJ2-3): DVKVTQSSRYLVKRTGEKVFLECVQDMDHENMFWYRQDPGLGLRLIYFSYDVKMKEKGDIPEGYSVSREKKERFSLILESASTNQTSMYLCASSATTDTQYFGPGTRLTVL.

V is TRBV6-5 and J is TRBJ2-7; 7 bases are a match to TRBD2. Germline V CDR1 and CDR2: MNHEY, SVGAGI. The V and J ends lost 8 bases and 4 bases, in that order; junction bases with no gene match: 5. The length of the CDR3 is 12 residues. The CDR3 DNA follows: TGTGCCAGCTCTCGGGGGGAATACGAGCAGTACTTC. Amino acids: CASSRGEYEQYF.

Here the CDR3 reads CASSRLAGGLNEQFF. CDR3 sequence (DNA): TGCGCCAGCAGCCGACTAGCGGGAGGGCTCAATGAGCAGTTCTTC. The rearrangement joins TRBV5-1 to TRBJ2-1; 14 bases match TRBD2. Germline V lookup: CDR1 SGHRS, CDR2 YFSETQ. J gave up 6 bases and V 4 bases, and 3 bases lay outside the gene matches. The CDR3 runs to 15 residues. Drawing the rest from reference TRBV5-1 and TRBJ2-1, the complete variable domain is KAGVTQTPRYLIKTRGQQVTLSCSPISGHRSVSWYQQTPGQGLQFLFEYFSETQRNKGNFPGRFSGRQFSNSRSEMNVSTLELGDSALYLCASSRLAGGLNEQFFGPGTRLTVL.

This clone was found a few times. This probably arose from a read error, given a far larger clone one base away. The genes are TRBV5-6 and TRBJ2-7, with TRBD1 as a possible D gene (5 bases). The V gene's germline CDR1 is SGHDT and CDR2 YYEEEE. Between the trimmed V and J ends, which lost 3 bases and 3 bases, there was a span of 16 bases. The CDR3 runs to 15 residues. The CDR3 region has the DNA TGTGCCAGCAGCTCGAGTATGGGGCAGGGCTACGAGCAGTACTTC. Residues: CASSSSMGQGYEQYF.

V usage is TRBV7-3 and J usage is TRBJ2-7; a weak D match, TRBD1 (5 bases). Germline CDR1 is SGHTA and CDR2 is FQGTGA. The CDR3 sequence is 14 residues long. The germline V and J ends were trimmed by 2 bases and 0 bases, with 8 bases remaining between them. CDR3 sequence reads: CASSLATASYEQYF. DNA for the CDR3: TGTGCCAGCAGCTTAGCGACAGCCTCCTACGAGCAGTACTTC.

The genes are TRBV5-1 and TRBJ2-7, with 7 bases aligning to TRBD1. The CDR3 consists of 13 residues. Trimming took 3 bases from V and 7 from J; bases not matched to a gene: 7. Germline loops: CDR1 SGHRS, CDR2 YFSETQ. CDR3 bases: TGCGCCAGCAGCTCGACAGGGTTTGGGGAGCAGTACTTC. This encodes CASSSTGFGEQYF.

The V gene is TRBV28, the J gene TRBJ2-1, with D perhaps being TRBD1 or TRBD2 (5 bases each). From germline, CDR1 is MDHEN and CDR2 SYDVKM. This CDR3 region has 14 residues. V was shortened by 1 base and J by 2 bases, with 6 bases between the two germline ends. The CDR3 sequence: CASSLLGAYNEQFF. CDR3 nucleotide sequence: TGTGCCAGCAGTTTATTGGGGGCCTACAATGAGCAGTTCTTC.

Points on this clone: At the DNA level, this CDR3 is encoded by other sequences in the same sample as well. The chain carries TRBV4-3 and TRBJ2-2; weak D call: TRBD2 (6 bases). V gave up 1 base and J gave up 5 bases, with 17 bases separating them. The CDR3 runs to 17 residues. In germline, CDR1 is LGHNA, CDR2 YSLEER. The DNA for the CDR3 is TGCGCCAGCAGCCAAGTGGGTAGCAGCGGGCTTACCGGGGAGCTGTTTTTT. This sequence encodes CASSQVGSSGLTGELFF.

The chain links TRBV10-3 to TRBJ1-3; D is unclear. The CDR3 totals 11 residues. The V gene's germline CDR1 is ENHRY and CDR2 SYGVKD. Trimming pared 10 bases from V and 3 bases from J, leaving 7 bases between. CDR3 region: CATAGGNTIYF. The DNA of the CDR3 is TGTGCCACCGCGGGTGGAAACACCATATATTTT.

This CDR3 is CASSLGQSQENQAFF. CDR3 sequence (DNA): TGTGCCAGCAGCTTGGGACAGTCACAAGAGAATCAAGCTTTCTTT. J is TRBJ1-1 and V is TRBV7-2, with 7 bases lining up with TRBD1. The CDR3 is 15 residues long. The V and J ends lost 3 bases and 9 bases, in that order; junction bases with no gene match: 13. The germline gives CDR1 SGHTA, CDR2 FQGNSA.

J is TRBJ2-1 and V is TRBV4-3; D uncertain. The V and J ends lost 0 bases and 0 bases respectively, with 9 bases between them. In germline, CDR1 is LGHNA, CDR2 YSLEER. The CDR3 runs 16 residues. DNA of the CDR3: TGCGCCAGCAGCCAAGAGGCCCAAAGCTCCTACAATGAGCAGTTCTTC. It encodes CASSQEAQSSYNEQFF.

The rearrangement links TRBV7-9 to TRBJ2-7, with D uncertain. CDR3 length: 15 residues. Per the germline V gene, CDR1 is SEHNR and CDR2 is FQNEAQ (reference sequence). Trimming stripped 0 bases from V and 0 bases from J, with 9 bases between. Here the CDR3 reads CASSLATASSYEQYF. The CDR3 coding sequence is TGTGCCAGCAGCTTAGCGACGGCGAGCTCCTACGAGCAGTACTTC.

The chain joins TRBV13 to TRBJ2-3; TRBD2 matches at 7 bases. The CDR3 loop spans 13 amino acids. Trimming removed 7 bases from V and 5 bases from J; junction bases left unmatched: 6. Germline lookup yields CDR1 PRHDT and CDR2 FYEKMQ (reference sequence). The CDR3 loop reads CASTAGVEDTQYF. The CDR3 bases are TGTGCCAGCACCGCGGGAGTTGAAGATACGCAGTATTTT.

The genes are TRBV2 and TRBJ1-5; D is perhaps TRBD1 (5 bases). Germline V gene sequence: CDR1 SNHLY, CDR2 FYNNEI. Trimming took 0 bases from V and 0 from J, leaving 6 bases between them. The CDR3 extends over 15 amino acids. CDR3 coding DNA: TGTGCCAGCAGTGAAGCGGGGACTAGCAATCAGCCCCAGCATTTT. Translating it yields CASSEAGTSNQPQHF.

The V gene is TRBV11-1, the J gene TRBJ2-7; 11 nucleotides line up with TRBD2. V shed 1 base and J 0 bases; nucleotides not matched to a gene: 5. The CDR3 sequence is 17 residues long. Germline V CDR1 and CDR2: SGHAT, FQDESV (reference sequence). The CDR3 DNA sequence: TGTGCCAGCAGCTTAGAACTAGCGGGAGCCCTCTCCTACGAGCAGTACTTC. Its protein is CASSLELAGALSYEQYF.

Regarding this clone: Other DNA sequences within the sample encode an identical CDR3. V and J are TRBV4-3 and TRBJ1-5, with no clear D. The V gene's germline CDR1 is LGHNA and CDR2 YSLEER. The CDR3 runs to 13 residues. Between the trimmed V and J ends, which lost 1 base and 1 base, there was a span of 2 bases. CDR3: CASSQGSNQPQHF. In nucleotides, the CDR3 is TGCGCCAGCAGCCAAGGCAGCAATCAGCCCCAGCATTTT.

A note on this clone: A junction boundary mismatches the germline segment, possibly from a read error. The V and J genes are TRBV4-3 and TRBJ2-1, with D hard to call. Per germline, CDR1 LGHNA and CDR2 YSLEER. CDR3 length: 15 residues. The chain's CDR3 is CASSQDRLGYIEQFF. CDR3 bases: TGCGCCAGCAGCCAAGATCGTTTGGGGTACATTGAGCAGTTCTTC.

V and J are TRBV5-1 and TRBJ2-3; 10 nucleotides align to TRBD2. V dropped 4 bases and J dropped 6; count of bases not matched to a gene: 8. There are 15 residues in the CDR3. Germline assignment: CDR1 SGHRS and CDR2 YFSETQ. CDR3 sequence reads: CASSQAGGPGDTQYF. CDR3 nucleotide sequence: TGCGCCAGCAGCCAAGCGGGAGGGCCGGGGGATACGCAGTATTTT.

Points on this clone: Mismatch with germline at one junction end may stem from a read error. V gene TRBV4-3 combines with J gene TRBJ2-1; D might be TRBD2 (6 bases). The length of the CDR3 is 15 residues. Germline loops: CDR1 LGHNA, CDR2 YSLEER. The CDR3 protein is CASSEDGSSYNEQFF. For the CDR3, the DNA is TGCGCCAGCAGCGAAGACGGGAGCTCCTACAATGAGCAGTTCTTC.

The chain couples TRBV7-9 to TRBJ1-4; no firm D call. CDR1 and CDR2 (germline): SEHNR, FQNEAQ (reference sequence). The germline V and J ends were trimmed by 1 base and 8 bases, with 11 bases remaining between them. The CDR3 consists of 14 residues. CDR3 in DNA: TGTGCCAGCAGCTTAGGAGGGAGTTGGGAAAAACTGTTTTTT. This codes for CASSLGGSWEKLFF.